The clone carrying this T cell receptor (beta chain) was counted only a few times. Its antigen remains unidentified. MiXCR, applied by TCRdb to the reads, yields one record per CDR3 protein. Here the sample spans roughly 62,000 distinct CDR3 sequences, 62% being singletons. This CDR3 is 15 amino acids long. Germline assignment: CDR1 SGHTA and CDR2 FQGNSA. The ends lost 4 bases at V and 2 bases at J; junction bases unmatched: 7. The sample comes from a study of type 1 regulatory T cells. For the study at large: T-allo10 is an in vitro-generated, Tr1-enriched CD4 T cell product specific for alloantigen. Whole-study results and caveats: Compared with non-type 1 regulatory T cells, type 1 regulatory T cells showed a more restricted TCR repertoire.

The sample taken for sequencing was cultured non-Tr1 T cells, either the whole culture or a sorted T cell fraction (not recorded which). This chain uses TRBV7-2 with TRBJ2-7; 8 positions agree with TRBD1. The sequence was collected from a human donor in good health. CDR3 sequence (DNA): TGTGCCAGCAGCTCCCCGGACAGGGTAACCTACGAGCAGTACTTC. Its protein is CASSSPDRVTYEQYF.